This T cell receptor (beta chain) was recovered during a study of neurological immune-mediated disorders. This clonotype was recorded many times. Its antigen is unidentified. For the unsorted libraries, 2 million PBMCs stored at -80 C served as input. The CDR3 is 13 residues long. From germline, CDR1 is SGDLS and CDR2 YYNGEE. The V and J ends lost 4 bases and 5 bases, in that order; junction bases with no gene match: 2. The team produced cDNA through 5'RACE using 10-nucleotide random UMIs. TCRdb re-analysed the 5' RACE reads in MiXCR, keeping a single row per CDR3 protein. The sample contains roughly 74,000 distinct CDR3 sequences, around 5.2% of which appear only once. General study results and limits: TCR-beta repertoires seemed private in all groups, with no expanded CDR3 amino acid sequences shared. Levels of TCR clonal expansion peaked in HTLV-1-associated myelopathy and reached their lowest in multiple sclerosis, under those of healthy controls.

The clonotype originates from a man between 18 and 35 years old with multiple sclerosis. The V and J genes are TRBV9 and TRBJ1-2, with 10 bases fitting TRBD1. Specimen: PBMCs. CDR3 sequence (DNA): TGTGCCAGCAGCAGACAGGGGGCATATGGCTACACCTTC. This gives the protein CASSRQGAYGYTF.